These 24 T cell receptor beta chains were sequenced from one sample in a study of blood T cell repertoires in COVID-19. The repertoire was sequenced with immunoSEQ multiplex PCR; TCRdb's copy has only in-frame clones and lacks some. This sample has some 270,000 clones, with roughly 85% found just once. The sample was PBMCs or T cells enriched from blood (not recorded which). The receptor source for this set is a woman aged 45 to 65 who had been exposed to COVID-19.

The chain is built from TRBV28 and TRBJ1-3; no definite D call. V was pared by 5 bases and J by 3 bases, with 17 bases between. Looked up from germline, CDR1 is MDHEN and CDR2 is SYDVKM. The CDR3 sequence is 16 residues long. CDR3: CASSPLPGFSGNTIYF. The CDR3 bases are TGTGCCAGCAGTCCCCTCCCCGGGTTCAGTGGAAACACCATATATTTT. Full variable domain (missing parts from reference TRBV28 and TRBJ1-3): DVKVTQSSRYLVKRTGEKVFLECVQDMDHENMFWYRQDPGLGLRLIYFSYDVKMKEKGDIPEGYSVSREKKERFSLILESASTNQTSMYLCASSPLPGFSGNTIYFGEGSWLTVV.

The chain is built from TRBV7-8 and TRBJ1-1; D is possibly TRBD1 (6 bases). V lost 5 bases and J lost 4, with 11 bases in between. CDR1 and CDR2 (germline): SGHVS, FQNEAQ. The CDR3 is made up of 13 amino acids. CDR3: CASSQGFSTEAFF. The CDR3 DNA follows: TGTGCCAGCAGCCAGGGGTTCTCCACTGAAGCTTTCTTT. The full variable domain, its missing parts supplied by reference TRBV7-8 and TRBJ1-1, is GAGVSQSPRYKVAKRGQDVALRCDPISGHVSLFWYQQALGQGPEFLTYFQNEAQLDKSGLPSDRFFAERPEGSVSTLKIQRTQQEDSAVYLCASSQGFSTEAFFGQGTRLTVV.

J is TRBJ2-6 and V is TRBV5-1; no reliable D call. Trimming took 1 base from V and 2 from J, leaving 13 bases between them. Germline-derived CDR1 and CDR2 are SGHRS and YFSETQ. CDR3 size: 17 residues. The CDR3, as DNA: TGCGCCAGCAGCTTGTCGGGTCAGACGACTGGGGCCAACGTCCTGACTTTC. As protein: CASSLSGQTTGANVLTF.

V usage is TRBV29-1 and J usage is TRBJ1-2, with D hard to call. There are 12 residues in the CDR3. The germline V gene has CDR1 SQVTM and CDR2 ANQGSEA. Trimming cost V 5 bases and J 4 bases, with 11 bases left between them. The CDR3 is CSVNPRGYGYTF. The CDR3 DNA sequence: TGCAGCGTTAACCCGCGTGGCTATGGCTACACCTTC.

The V and J genes are TRBV5-4 and TRBJ1-1; D may be TRBD1 (6 bases). V lost 1 base and J 3 bases, leaving 13 bases between the germline ends. This CDR3 comprises 15 residues. The germline V gene encodes CDR1 SGHNT and CDR2 YYREEE (reference sequence). Written as DNA, the CDR3 is TGTGCCAGCAGCTTGACAGGGAGTTTTTACACTGAAGCTTTCTTT. It is translated as CASSLTGSFYTEAFF.

The chain links TRBV24-1 to TRBJ2-2; D is ambiguous. Germline V lookup: CDR1 KGHDR, CDR2 SFDVKD. Trimming cost V 0 bases and J 0 bases, with 7 bases left between them. CDR3 length: 16 residues. CDR3 loop: CATSDLNGANTGELFF. CDR3 DNA: TGTGCCACCAGTGATTTGAACGGTGCGAACACCGGGGAGCTGTTTTTT.

A single count supports this clone. The genes are TRBV6-2 or TRBV6-3 and TRBJ1-6; 8 bases fit TRBD1. V was clipped by 4 bases and J by 0 bases; unmatched bases: 8. The CDR3 has 18 residues. Germline loops: CDR1 MNHEY, CDR2 SVGEGT. The CDR3 DNA follows: TGTGCCAGCAGTTTCGGACAGGGTAGGAGCTCCTATAATTCACCCCTCCACTTT. Translation: CASSFGQGRSSYNSPLHF.

DNA of the CDR3: TGCAGCGTTGGGATTGTAGCGGGGGGAACAGATACGCAGTATTTT. It is translated as CSVGIVAGGTDTQYF. The chain combines TRBV29-1 with TRBJ2-3; 10 nucleotides align to TRBD2. The J segment lost 3 bases and the V segment lost 4 bases, leaving 7 bases of the junction unmatched. Germline V gene data show CDR1 as SQVTM and CDR2 as ANQGSEA. The CDR3 has 15 amino acids.

This chain uses TRBV11-3 with TRBJ2-1; TRBD2 might be the D (6 bases). The germline gives CDR1 SGHNT, CDR2 YENEEA. There are 15 residues in the CDR3. V lost 5 bases to trimming and J lost 0 bases, with 11 bases between them. The CDR3 loop reads CASSVSGSSYNEQFF. Here the CDR3 DNA reads TGTGCCAGCAGCGTTAGCGGAAGCTCCTACAATGAGCAGTTCTTC.

The chain employs TRBV15 and TRBJ1-6; 10 bases line up with TRBD1. Germline CDR1 LNHNV, CDR2 YYDKDF (reference sequence). The CDR3 sequence is 17 residues long. The V segment lost 6 bases and the J segment 7 bases; nucleotides outside the gene matches: 12. CDR3 bases: TGTGCCACCAGTGTCTATACCGGGACAGGGGAGAATTCACCCCTCCACTTT. Amino acid sequence: CATSVYTGTGENSPLHF.

This clone was observed a handful of times. The chain links TRBV6-2 or TRBV6-3 to TRBJ2-7; D ambiguous. Trimming pared 3 bases from V and 9 bases from J, leaving 12 bases between. CDR3 length: 12 residues. Germline values: CDR1 MNHEY, CDR2 SVGEGT. CDR3 coding DNA: TGTGCCAGCAGTTATCGGGTTACGTGGCAGTACTTC. It specifies CASSYRVTWQYF.

V is TRBV5-6 and J is TRBJ2-5; no clear D. This CDR3 has 14 residues. The germline gives CDR1 SGHDT, CDR2 YYEEEE. V was cut by 4 bases and J by 1 base, with 11 bases left in between. CDR3 coding DNA: TGTGCCAGCAGCGCGTTACAGAGCCAAGAGACCCAGTACTTC. Its protein product is CASSALQSQETQYF. Complete variable domain (other parts from reference TRBV5-6 and TRBJ2-5): DAGVTQSPTHLIKTRGQQVTLRCSPKSGHDTVSWYQQALGQGPQFIFQYYEEEERQRGNFPDRFSGHQFPNYSSELNVNALLLGDSALYLCASSALQSQETQYFGPGTRLLVL.

The V and J genes are TRBV10-2 and TRBJ1-1; no reliable D call. V lost 3 bases and J lost 2, with 10 bases in between. The CDR3 totals 14 residues. Germline V gene data show CDR1 as WSHSY and CDR2 as SAAADI. CDR3 loop: CASSEGRGNTEAFF. DNA for the CDR3: TGCGCCAGCAGTGAAGGTCGGGGTAACACTGAAGCTTTCTTT.

The chain uses TRBV12-5 and TRBJ2-3; 7 nucleotides align to TRBD1. The V segment lost 0 bases and the J segment 2 bases; nucleotides outside the gene matches: 2. The germline V gene has CDR1 LGHNT and CDR2 FRNRAP. CDR3 length: 15 amino acids. The CDR3: CASGLVGQNTDTQYF. The CDR3 region has the DNA TGTGCTAGTGGTTTGGTGGGACAGAACACAGATACGCAGTATTTT.

To note about this clone: Other DNA sequences of this sample code for an identical CDR3. The chain employs TRBV12-3 or TRBV12-4 and TRBJ1-1, with TRBD1 as a possible D gene (5 bases). The V and J ends lost 3 bases and 4 bases respectively, with 6 bases between them. This CDR3 comprises 12 residues. CDR3 bases: TGTGCCAGCAGTTTTAGGGGCACTGAAGCTTTCTTT. This translates into CASSFRGTEAFF.

This clone appeared a single time. The V gene is TRBV5-1, the J gene TRBJ2-7, with a weak D call TRBD1 (5 bases). Trimming stripped 0 bases from V and 3 bases from J, with 16 bases between. Germline V lookup: CDR1 SGHRS, CDR2 YFSETQ. The CDR3 covers 16 residues. The CDR3 region is CASSLGFAAGNYEQYF. In nucleotides, the CDR3 is TGCGCCAGCAGCTTGGGGTTCGCGGCAGGGAACTACGAGCAGTACTTC.

The rearrangement links TRBV6-5 to TRBJ1-1; 7 nucleotides line up with TRBD1. CDR1 is MNHEY and CDR2 is SVGAGI in the germline V gene. This CDR3 spans 14 amino acids. Losses at the gene ends were 7 bases for V and 4 bases for J; bases not matched to a gene: 9. The CDR3 sequence is CASNSQGGSTEAFF. CDR3 DNA sequence: TGTGCCAGCAATTCGCAGGGGGGTAGCACTGAAGCTTTCTTT.

The chain uses TRBV4-3 and TRBJ2-2, with D unresolved. The CDR3 loop spans 14 amino acids. V was pared by 8 bases and J by 4 bases, with 14 bases between. The germline gives CDR1 LGHNA, CDR2 YSLEER. This CDR3 is CASSPSRVTGELFF. CDR3 nucleotide sequence: TGCGCCAGCTCTCCTTCACGGGTCACCGGGGAGCTGTTTTTT.

This chain uses TRBV19 with TRBJ1-2, with D hard to call. Germline CDR1 LNHDA, CDR2 SQIVND (reference sequence). The CDR3 is 12 residues long. V was pared by 4 bases and J by 7 bases, with 10 bases between. The CDR3, as DNA: TGTGCCAGTAGTAACCGGGGAGGTGGCTACACCTTC. It encodes CASSNRGGGYTF.

The V call is TRBV13, the J call TRBJ1-3; D is unclear. Between the trimmed V and J ends, which lost 5 bases and 4 bases, there was a span of 18 bases. CDR1 and CDR2 from the germline V gene are PRHDT and FYEKMQ (reference sequence). CDR3 size: 16 residues. CDR3 in amino acids: CASSHGRANSGNTIYF. The CDR3 region has the DNA TGTGCCAGCAGCCACGGGCGGGCAAACTCGGGAAACACCATATATTTT.

The chain carries TRBV10-3 and TRBJ1-1, with no clear D. The CDR3 is 15 residues long. CDR1 and CDR2 (germline): ENHRY, SYGVKD. V was trimmed by 8 bases and J by 5 bases, leaving 21 bases between them. The CDR3 sequence is CAILIEDRPGTEAFF. For the CDR3, the DNA is TGTGCCATCCTAATAGAGGACCGGCCGGGGACTGAAGCTTTCTTT.

Points on this clone: Different DNA sequences within this sample yield the same CDR3. V usage is TRBV6-5 and J usage is TRBJ1-1; 7 bases match TRBD1. V trimming: 8 bases; J trimming: 1 base; junction bases outside the gene matches: 7. This CDR3 is built from 14 residues. Germline lookup yields CDR1 MNHEY and CDR2 SVGAGI. This CDR3 reads CASRRTGTNTEAFF. CDR3 DNA sequence: TGTGCCAGCCGCCGGACAGGAACGAACACTGAAGCTTTCTTT.

The chain carries TRBV5-4 and TRBJ1-1, with a tentative D call TRBD1 (6 bases). The V end lost 4 bases, the J end lost 4 bases, and 26 bases lay between the germline ends. This CDR3 has 18 residues. Germline V CDR1 and CDR2: SGHNT, YYREEE (reference sequence). CDR3 coding DNA: TGTGCCAGCAGCCCCGTTGGGATAAACAGGGAACGCACCACTGAAGCTTTCTTT. This gives the protein CASSPVGINRERTTEAFF.

This clone turned up a few times. The rearrangement uses TRBV6-4 and TRBJ1-2, with unresolved D. V was shortened by 8 bases and J by 6 bases, with 13 bases between the two germline ends. Germline CDR1 reads MRHNA; CDR2 reads SNTAGT. The CDR3 is made up of 12 amino acids. The CDR3 DNA sequence: TGTGCCAGCGCGACGGGTATGGATGGCTACACCTTC. Residues: CASATGMDGYTF.